A single sample gave rise to the 27 T cell receptor beta chains below, sequenced in a study of CD4 T cells in relation to SARS-CoV-2 and coronaviruses. Their recognized antigens are unknown. Unexposed donor CD4+ T cells date from about 2011-2018, before the COVID-19 pandemic. After more than eight days of culture, CD4+ T cells were isolated. Assay used: immunoSEQ multiplex PCR; TCRdb lists only in-frame clones, some missing. This table has over 10,000 clones, approximately 78% appearing once. Sequences were obtained from CD4+ T cells from PBMCs, cultured in vitro. The origin of the receptors is a human donor in good health.

This chain joins TRBV18 and TRBJ1-1; a possible D gene is TRBD1 (6 bases). Deletions cut 2 bases from V and 1 base from J, with 20 bases between. Germline V gene lookup returns CDR1 KGHSH and CDR2 LQKENI. The CDR3 covers 18 residues. This CDR3 is CASSPTFLGQNQNTEAFF. In nucleotides, the CDR3 is TGTGCCAGCTCACCAACCTTCCTCGGACAGAACCAGAACACTGAAGCTTTCTTT.

The J gene is TRBJ2-1, the V gene TRBV10-3; TRBD2 matches 9 bases. Per the germline V gene, CDR1 is ENHRY and CDR2 is SYGVKD. Unmatched junction bases numbered 4, after V lost 8 bases and J lost 8 bases. The CDR3 consists of 12 residues. CDR3 nucleotide sequence: TGTGCCATCGGGACTAGCAGCGATGAGCAGTTCTTC. This codes for CAIGTSSDEQFF.

This clone was seen a handful of times. The chain is built from TRBV27 and TRBJ1-2; the match to TRBD1 covers 8 bases. The CDR3 totals 14 residues. The ends lost 6 bases at V and 6 bases at J; junction bases unmatched: 9. Germline loops: CDR1 MNHEY, CDR2 SMNVEV (reference sequence). The CDR3, as DNA: TGTGCCAGCAGAGACCCAGGGGGCCACCATGGCTACACCTTC. The encoded protein is CASRDPGGHHGYTF.

V is TRBV7-9 and J is TRBJ1-2; TRBD1 agrees at 9 bases. There are 14 residues in the CDR3. Germline CDR1 SEHNR, CDR2 FQNEAQ (reference sequence). Trimming took 4 bases from V and 2 from J; bases not matched to a gene: 2. The CDR3 DNA sequence: TGTGCCAGCAGCTGGGGGACAGGGAACTATGGCTACACCTTC. Its protein is CASSWGTGNYGYTF.

The J gene is TRBJ1-3, the V gene TRBV6-5; unclear D gene. The CDR3 length is 14 residues. V was clipped by 4 bases and J by 0 bases, with 7 bases between them. Looked up from germline, CDR1 is MNHEY and CDR2 is SVGAGI. CDR3 sequence reads: CASSSRVSGNTIYF. In nucleotides, the CDR3 is TGTGCCAGCAGTTCACGGGTCTCTGGAAACACCATATATTTT.

The rearrangement joins TRBV2 to TRBJ2-5; 13 bases agree with TRBD2. Per the germline V gene, CDR1 is SNHLY and CDR2 is FYNNEI. The CDR3 spans 16 residues. V lost 6 bases, J lost 1 base, and 5 bases stayed unmatched. CDR3 region: CASSSLAGGLQETQYF. In DNA, the CDR3 is TGTGCCAGCAGCTCACTAGCGGGGGGGCTCCAAGAGACCCAGTACTTC.

The chain couples TRBV19 to TRBJ1-5; the D gene is possibly TRBD1 (5 bases). CDR1 and CDR2 (germline): LNHDA, SQIVND (reference sequence). With 7 bases removed from V and 7 bases from J, the gap between germline ends came to 17 bases. CDR3 length equals 14 residues. The CDR3 protein is CASNMMGDGQPQHF. CDR3 in DNA: TGTGCCAGTAACATGATGGGGGATGGGCAGCCCCAGCATTTT.

The chain combines TRBV7-8 with TRBJ1-2; 8 nucleotides align to TRBD1. Germline assignment: CDR1 SGHVS and CDR2 FQNEAQ. The CDR3 has 15 residues. J lost 5 bases, V lost 3 bases, and 8 bases had no gene match. The CDR3 here is CASSFGGQGAYGYTF. CDR3 nucleotides: TGTGCCAGCAGCTTCGGAGGGCAGGGGGCTTATGGCTACACCTTC.

The table lists this clone with a count of one. The chain carries TRBV29-1 and TRBJ2-6; the D is unclear. Looked up from germline, CDR1 is SQVTM and CDR2 is ANQGSEA. The CDR3 spans 14 residues. Trimming removed 6 bases at V and 0 bases at J, with 9 bases between. CDR3 nucleotide sequence: TGCAGCGTCCCTGTCCGCTCTGGGGCCAACGTCCTGACTTTC. Its protein is CSVPVRSGANVLTF.

This clone was seen just once. The rearrangement links TRBV5-4 to TRBJ2-1; TRBD2 might be the D (6 bases). The CDR3 covers 16 residues. Per germline, CDR1 SGHNT and CDR2 YYREEE (reference sequence). Trimming removed 2 bases from V and 0 bases from J, with 12 bases in between. CDR3 loop: CASSFGGASSYNEQFF. Written as DNA, the CDR3 is TGTGCCAGCAGCTTCGGGGGAGCTAGCTCCTACAATGAGCAGTTCTTC.

V gene TRBV2 combines with J gene TRBJ1-5, with a possible D match to TRBD1 (5 bases). Trimming removed 7 bases from V and 0 bases from J, with 13 bases in between. The CDR3 extends over 15 amino acids. Germline lookup yields CDR1 SNHLY and CDR2 FYNNEI. CDR3 nucleotide sequence: TGTGCCAGCATACAGGAAGCTTATAGCAATCAGCCCCAGCATTTT. Translation: CASIQEAYSNQPQHF.

This chain joins TRBV30 and TRBJ1-2, with D possibly TRBD1 on 5 matching bases. Germline V lookup: CDR1 GTSNPN, CDR2 SVGIG (reference sequence). The CDR3 totals 13 residues. The V end lost 1 base, the J end lost 3 bases, and 9 bases lay between the germline ends. The DNA of the CDR3 is TGTGCCTGGAGTGAAGGGGTGGACTATGGCTACACCTTC. It encodes CAWSEGVDYGYTF.

This sequence joins TRBV9 and TRBJ1-1; no clear D gene. Between the trimmed V and J ends, which lost 0 bases and 0 bases, there was a span of 3 bases. This CDR3 region has 13 residues. The V gene's germline CDR1 is SGDLS and CDR2 YYNGEE. This CDR3 is CASSVVVNTEAFF. DNA for the CDR3: TGTGCCAGCAGCGTAGTTGTGAACACTGAAGCTTTCTTT.

This clone was observed once. V gene TRBV10-3 combines with J gene TRBJ1-4; D might be TRBD1 (6 bases). Germline CDR1 ENHRY, CDR2 SYGVKD. The CDR3 length is 15 residues. V was cut by 4 bases and J by 2 bases, with 11 bases left in between. CDR3 sequence: CAISASTGTNEKLFF. The CDR3 DNA reads as TGTGCCATCAGTGCCTCTACAGGGACTAATGAAAAACTGTTTTTT.

This chain connects TRBV4-1 to TRBJ1-5; the D is unclear. Germline-derived CDR1 and CDR2 are MGHRA and YSYEKL. CDR3 size: 15 residues. Trimming left V 4 bases short and J 0 bases short, with 10 bases between. The CDR3 region has the DNA TGCGCCAGCAGCCGGCCCGGAGTTAGCAATCAGCCCCAGCATTTT. This codes for CASSRPGVSNQPQHF.

The chain is built from TRBV9 and TRBJ2-4; no firm D call. The CDR3 extends over 15 amino acids. Germline lookup yields CDR1 SGDLS and CDR2 YYNGEE. The V end was cut by 5 bases, the J end by 5 bases, with 17 bases between. The CDR3 bases are TGTGCCAGCAGGCCCGGGCCGTCGGATGAAAACATTCAGTACTTC. Its protein product is CASRPGPSDENIQYF.

The rearrangement links TRBV27 to TRBJ2-3; 7 bases align to TRBD2. Germline CDR1 reads MNHEY; CDR2 reads SMNVEV (reference sequence). Losses at the gene ends were 2 bases for V and 0 bases for J; bases not matched to a gene: 5. The CDR3 extends over 16 amino acids. CDR3 region: CASSLTGGTSTDTQYF. CDR3 DNA sequence: TGTGCCAGCAGTTTAACCGGGGGGACTAGCACAGATACGCAGTATTTT.

This clone was seen just once. This sequence joins TRBV10-3 and TRBJ1-3, with TRBD1 matching over 8 bases. CDR1 and CDR2 (germline): ENHRY, SYGVKD. This CDR3 comprises 15 residues. Germline trimming cut 4 bases from V and 3 bases from J; bases unmatched to any gene: 5. Here the CDR3 reads CAISGGQALGNTIYF. The CDR3 nucleotides are TGTGCCATCAGTGGGGGACAGGCACTTGGAAACACCATATATTTT.

This clone came up a few times. This chain joins TRBV7-2 and TRBJ1-3; TRBD1 matches 9 bases. The CDR3 has 17 residues. Trimming removed 0 bases from V and 2 bases from J; junction bases left unmatched: 5. CDR1 and CDR2 (germline): SGHTA, FQGNSA. The CDR3 DNA is TGTGCCAGCAGCTTAGCAAATTGGGACAGGGCTGGAAACACCATATATTTT. Protein: CASSLANWDRAGNTIYF.

The genes are TRBV7-2 and TRBJ2-1, with 9 bases identical to TRBD1. Germline values: CDR1 SGHTA, CDR2 FQGNSA. Trimming cost V 5 bases and J 6 bases; bases outside gene matches: 8. The CDR3 is 15 residues long. The CDR3 region has the DNA TGTGCCAGCAGCCAAGGGACAGGGACTCGCAATGAGCAGTTCTTC. It translates to CASSQGTGTRNEQFF.

The V call is TRBV2, the J call TRBJ2-2; D remains ambiguous. This CDR3 spans 14 amino acids. Germline V gene lookup returns CDR1 SNHLY and CDR2 FYNNEI. V lost 2 bases to trimming and J lost 5 bases, with 9 bases between them. The chain's CDR3 is CASSERHSTGELFF. DNA for the CDR3: TGTGCCAGCAGTGAACGGCATTCTACCGGGGAGCTGTTTTTT.

The genes are TRBV29-1 and TRBJ1-4; TRBD1 agrees at 7 bases. From germline, CDR1 is SQVTM and CDR2 ANQGSEA. The junction had 9 bases not matched to a gene; V was cut back by 0 bases and J by 8 bases. The CDR3 is made up of 15 amino acids. The CDR3 DNA reads as TGCAGCGTTGAAGATCGTCAGGGGGTTGGCGAAAAACTGTTTTTT. This translates into CSVEDRQGVGEKLFF.

This clone was picked up a small number of times. The rearrangement joins TRBV7-3 to TRBJ1-1, with 9 bases matching TRBD1. The J segment lost 11 bases and the V segment lost 4 bases, leaving 8 bases of the junction unmatched. The CDR3 is 13 amino acids. Germline CDR1 and CDR2: SGHTA and FQGTGA. In nucleotides, the CDR3 is TGTGCCAGCAGCTCGGGACAGGGACGTGCCGCTTTCTTT. This gives the protein CASSSGQGRAAFF.

The rearrangement joins TRBV5-1 to TRBJ2-3, with 8 bases identical to TRBD1. With 1 base clipped from V and 2 bases from J, the junction kept 3 bases outside the gene matches. Germline assignment: CDR1 SGHRS and CDR2 YFSETQ. This CDR3 is 15 amino acids long. The CDR3 bases are TGCGCCAGCAGCTTGAGACAGGGGTCCACAGATACGCAGTATTTT. Translated, it gives CASSLRQGSTDTQYF.

The chain joins TRBV7-2 to TRBJ2-3; 9 positions agree with TRBD2. This CDR3 region has 16 residues. V lost 1 base, J lost 12 bases, and 14 bases stayed unmatched. Germline lookup yields CDR1 SGHTA and CDR2 FQGNSA. The CDR3 region is CASSLEGLGSGGFQYF. CDR3 coding DNA: TGTGCCAGCAGCTTAGAAGGGCTGGGTAGCGGGGGTTTTCAGTATTTT.

This sequence joins TRBV19 and TRBJ2-7; the D gene is possibly TRBD1 (6 bases). Germline V gives CDR1 LNHDA, CDR2 SQIVND (reference sequence). Between the trimmed V and J ends, which lost 5 bases and 6 bases, there was a span of 23 bases. The CDR3 covers 16 residues. CDR3 DNA: TGTGCCAGTAGTTTCCAGGGGATGGGTAAGACAGGCGAGCAGTACTTC. Translating it yields CASSFQGMGKTGEQYF.

J is TRBJ2-1 and V is TRBV5-1; D is uncertain. Germline V gene data show CDR1 as SGHRS and CDR2 as YFSETQ. Trimming removed 3 bases from V and 3 bases from J, with 4 bases in between. The CDR3 sequence is 12 residues long. CDR3 amino acids: CASSSFYNEQFF. The CDR3 nucleotides read TGCGCCAGCAGCTCGTTCTACAATGAGCAGTTCTTC.